This TCR beta chain was recorded in a study of blood T cell repertoires in COVID-19. Study as a whole: Whether acute or convalescent, the COVID-19 samples came from the United States, Italy and Spain. PBMCs, B-cell-depleted T cells, or T cells were the source of the cDNA or gDNA that made up the material.

Germline V gene data show CDR1 as MNHEY and CDR2 as SVGAGI. This CDR3 has 14 amino acids. Trimming took off 1 base at V and 7 bases at J, with 11 bases between the two ends. How the authors handled the data: Cell counts per sample came from amplifying reference gene primers. Produced via immunoSEQ multiplex PCR; TCRdb's table is partial and in-frame only. The V and J calls and the clone size are those of that table, but D and trimming were determined from the DNA. In the table there are about 270,000 clones, roughly nine tenths of which are singletons. The receptor was derived from a man aged 35-49 years with active or convalescent COVID-19. Specimen: peripheral blood. J is TRBJ2-1 and V is TRBV6-5; D is possibly TRBD2 (6 bases). Written as DNA, the CDR3 is TGTGCCAGCAGTTACTTCCCTAGCGCGAATGAGCAGTTCTTC. Translation gives CASSYFPSANEQFF.